The 32 T cell receptor beta chains below all came from one sample that was sequenced in a study of tumor and adjacent non-tumor tissue in lung cancer. Three rounds of nested PCR, following a modified ARM-PCR protocol, produced the TCRbeta library. TCRdb redid the calling of the multiplex PCR reads with MiXCR, one entry per CDR3 protein. In the table there are about 100,000 distinct CDR3 sequences, more than 55% of which are singletons. RNA was extracted from bulk tissue without any cell sorting. More than 3 cm separated this lung sample from the edge of the tumor. The specimen sequenced was distant non-tumor lung tissue. The receptors come from a man aged 25-40 years with non-small cell lung cancer.

With regard to this clonotype: One junction end does not reproduce the germline sequence, and a read error may be involved. CDR3 residues: CASSQVRLSYEHYF. In DNA, the CDR3 is TGCGCCAGCAGCCAAGTCCGGTTATCCTACGAGCACTACTTC. This rearrangement joins TRBV4-1 to TRBJ2-7; D is unresolved. This CDR3 has 14 residues. The germline gives CDR1 MGHRA, CDR2 YSYEKL.

To note about this clonotype: One end of the junction is discordant with germline, which a read error may explain. This chain connects TRBV5-6 to TRBJ2-3; TRBD1 matches at 12 bases. Germline values: CDR1 SGHDT, CDR2 YYEEEE. The CDR3 contains 16 residues. The CDR3 loop is CTSRPRDRGQWVTQYF. For the CDR3, the DNA is TGTACCAGCAGACCCCGGGACAGGGGGCAGTGGGTTACGCAGTATTTT.

As regards this clonotype: A read error may produce the germline difference seen at one junction end. The chain has TRBV28 and TRBJ2-2, with 7 bases fitting TRBD1. From germline, CDR1 is MDHEN and CDR2 SYDVKM. This CDR3 has 14 residues. The CDR3 loop is CARTLGQSAGELSF. The CDR3 DNA reads TGTGCCAGAACCCTGGGACAGTCGGCCGGGGAGCTGTCTTTT. Supplemented by reference TRBV28 and TRBJ2-2, the full variable domain reads DVKVTQSSRYLVKRTGEKVFLECVQDMDHENMFWYRQDPGLGLRLIYFSYDVKMKEKGDIPEGYSVSREKKERFSLILESASTNQTSMYLCARTLGQSAGELSFGEGSRLTVL.

Points on this clonotype: One junction end does not reproduce the germline sequence, and a read error may be involved. The chain joins TRBV20-1 to TRBJ1-2; perhaps TRBD1 as D (5 bases). The germline gives CDR1 DFQATT, CDR2 SNEGSKA (reference sequence). The CDR3 contains 15 residues. The CDR3 sequence is CSTRGRTRENYGYTF. The CDR3 nucleotides are TGCAGTACTAGGGGTAGGACAAGGGAAAACTATGGCTACACCTTC.

A remark on this clonotype: The germline gene is not matched at one end of the junction; a read error may be the cause. The rearrangement links TRBV20-1 to TRBJ1-1, with TRBD1 as a possible D gene (5 bases). The CDR3 consists of 14 residues. Germline assignment: CDR1 DFQATT and CDR2 SNEGSKA (reference sequence). This CDR3 reads CSAYPWVGHTEAFF. CDR3 coding DNA: TGCAGTGCTTATCCGTGGGTGGGGCACACTGAAGCCTTCTTT.

To note about this clonotype: A much larger clone is a single base away; this may be a read error. V and J are TRBV12-3 or TRBV12-4 and TRBJ2-1; D remains ambiguous. The CDR3 spans 13 residues. Here the CDR3 reads CSSSGLAGDEQFF. DNA of the CDR3: TGTTCCAGCAGTGGGTTAGCTGGGGATGAGCAGTTCTTC.

In this sample, this clonotype turned up many times. The rearrangement joins TRBV24-1 to TRBJ2-3, with TRBD1 matching 8 bases. In germline, CDR1 is KGHDR, CDR2 SFDVKD. V lost 4 bases to trimming and J lost 3 bases; unmatched junction nucleotides: 5. There are 15 residues in the CDR3. The CDR3 sequence is CATSDPGQGTDTQYF. The CDR3 DNA is TGTGCCACCAGTGACCCAGGACAGGGTACAGATACGCAGTATTTT.

The rearrangement links TRBV7-9 to TRBJ2-5; 13 bases line up with TRBD2. Trimming cost V 1 base and J 5 bases; bases outside gene matches: 7. Germline V gene lookup returns CDR1 SEHNR and CDR2 FQNEAQ (reference sequence). The CDR3 contains 17 residues. CDR3 loop: CASSLDWTSGGIETQYF. As DNA, the CDR3 is TGTGCCAGCAGCTTAGATTGGACTAGCGGGGGAATTGAGACCCAGTACTTC. Variable domain in full (rest from reference TRBV7-9 and TRBJ2-5): DTGVSQNPRHKITKRGQNVTFRCDPISEHNRLYWYRQTLGQGPEFLTYFQNEAQLEKSRLLSDRFSAERPKGSFSTLEIQRTEQGDSAMYLCASSLDWTSGGIETQYFGPGTRLLVL.

This clonotype was counted a single time. This may arise from a read error, as a much more abundant clone is one base away. This chain uses TRBV12-3 or TRBV12-4 with TRBJ1-3; possible D gene TRBD1, 6 bases. The CDR3 length is 14 residues. Trimming took off 10 bases at V and 4 bases at J, with 17 bases between the two ends. The CDR3 spells CAIRSTGYGNTIYF. Written as DNA, the CDR3 is TGTGCCATCAGATCTACAGGGTACGGAAACACCATATATTTT.

The rearrangement links TRBV5-1 to TRBJ2-3; D may be TRBD1 (6 bases). The CDR3 is 13 residues long. Germline V gives CDR1 SGHRS, CDR2 YFSETQ. V was clipped by 2 bases and J by 13 bases, with 17 bases between them. For the CDR3, the DNA is TGCGCCAGCAGCTTAAGGCCGGCCGAGGGGGAGTATTTT. The encoded protein is CASSLRPAEGEYF.

The CDR3 nucleotides are TGCACTAGCAGCCAAGGGGCAGGGAGATACAATGAGCAGTTCTTC. Translation gives CTSSQGAGRYNEQFF. V is TRBV4-3 and J is TRBJ2-1; possibly TRBD2 for D (6 bases). The V gene's germline CDR1 is LGHNA and CDR2 YSLEER. The CDR3 runs to 15 residues.

A remark on this clonotype: This likely comes from a read error, as the CDR3 has no conserved phenylalanine or tryptophan at its end. The J gene is TRBJ1-5, the V gene TRBV14; no reliable D call. CDR3 length: 15 residues. Germline V lookup: CDR1 SGHDN, CDR2 FVKESK. Trimming stripped 1 base from V and 0 bases from J, with 7 bases between. The CDR3 region is CASSQGGNSNQPQHS. The CDR3 DNA follows: TGTGCCAGCAGCCAAGGGGGTAATAGCAATCAGCCCCAGCATTCT.

About this clonotype itself: One junction end does not reproduce the germline sequence, and a read error may be involved. V gene TRBV29-1 combines with J gene TRBJ2-1; 7 nucleotides line up with TRBD2. Germline assignment: CDR1 SQVTM and CDR2 ANQGSEA. The CDR3 spans 18 residues. CDR3 loop: CSVEPRGLAEGFYNEQFF. The CDR3 DNA reads TGCAGTGTTGAGCCCCGTGGGCTAGCGGAGGGCTTCTACAATGAGCAGTTCTTC.

Worth noting for this clonotype: A read error is likely, as this CDR3 ends without the conserved phenylalanine or tryptophan. The chain uses TRBV11-2 and TRBJ2-1, with 9 bases aligning to TRBD2. Per germline, CDR1 SGHAT and CDR2 FQNNGV. The CDR3 length is 15 residues. The CDR3 spells CTSSFIAGGNNEQFI. CDR3 nucleotide sequence: TGTACCAGCAGCTTTATTGCGGGAGGGAATAATGAGCAGTTCATA.

Remarks on this clonotype: This may be a read error: a much more frequent sequence differs by one nucleotide. The rearrangement joins TRBV20-1 to TRBJ1-3; no firm D call. Germline V gives CDR1 DFQATT, CDR2 SNEGSKA (reference sequence). The CDR3 covers 14 residues. The V end was cut by 2 bases, the J end by 2 bases, with 10 bases between. CDR3 sequence (DNA): TGCAGTGCTAGAAGACCGTCCCCTGGAAACACCATATATTTT. It translates to CSARRPSPGNTIYF.

Regarding this clonotype: The junction differs from germline at one of its ends, possibly a read error. The chain employs TRBV20-1 and TRBJ2-7; D is unresolved. This CDR3 is 14 amino acids long. Germline V gene lookup returns CDR1 DFQATT and CDR2 SNEGSKA (reference sequence). The CDR3 DNA reads TGCAGTGCATTGAAATATTTGGGATCCTACGAGCTGTACTTC. It yields the protein CSALKYLGSYELYF.

Details on this clonotype: The junction and the germline gene differ at one end; a read error may be behind it. This rearrangement joins TRBV11-2 to TRBJ2-7; 7 nucleotides align to TRBD1. The length of the CDR3 is 13 residues. The germline gives CDR1 SGHAT, CDR2 FQNNGV. The CDR3 nucleotides are TGTGCCAGCAGCAGGGGGCAGCCCTACGAGCAGTACTTT. Amino acids: CASSRGQPYEQYF.

This clonotype was detected only a few times. The chain carries TRBV10-3 and TRBJ2-3; 7 bases fit TRBD1. The germline V gene encodes CDR1 ENHRY and CDR2 SYGVKD. This CDR3 region has 13 residues. J lost 0 bases, V lost 8 bases, and 2 bases had no gene match. The CDR3 DNA is TGTGCCATCCAGGGACAGAGCACAGATACGCAGTATTTT. Protein: CAIQGQSTDTQYF.

This clonotype came up many times. V usage is TRBV6-6 and J usage is TRBJ1-1; D gene unclear. V lost 6 bases and J 5 bases, leaving 7 bases between the germline ends. This CDR3 comprises 11 residues. Germline CDR1 reads MNHNY; CDR2 reads SVGAGI (reference sequence). The chain's CDR3 is CASSRRTEAFF. DNA for the CDR3: TGTGCCAGCAGCCGGCGAACTGAAGCTTTCTTT.

This clonotype was recorded a few times. This rearrangement joins TRBV11-3 to TRBJ2-5; D could derive from TRBD1 or TRBD2 (6 bases each). This CDR3 has 13 amino acids. Germline lookup yields CDR1 SGHNT and CDR2 YENEEA. Trimming cost V 6 bases and J 5 bases, with 13 bases left between them. CDR3 in amino acids: CASSSGGRETQYF. As DNA, the CDR3 is TGTGCCAGCAGTTCCGGGGGCCGGGAGACCCAGTACTTC.

A word on this clonotype: With a much larger clone just one base away, this may be a read error. V usage is TRBV7-8 and J usage is TRBJ2-1, with D unclear. Per the germline V gene, CDR1 is SGHVS and CDR2 is FQNEAQ. This CDR3 is built from 12 residues. Between the trimmed V and J ends, which lost 7 bases and 3 bases, there was a span of 7 bases. The CDR3: CASTHSYNEQFF. CDR3 DNA sequence: TGTGCCAGCACCCATAGCTACAATGAGCAGTTCTTC.

As regards this clonotype: In this CDR3 the conserved last residue, phenylalanine or tryptophan, is missing, so a read error is likely. J is TRBJ2-5 and V is TRBV12-3 or TRBV12-4; TRBD2 might be the D (5 bases). V shed 7 bases and J shed 4 bases, with 16 bases lying between them. CDR3 length: 14 residues. The CDR3 spells CASNLGDRGETQYI. CDR3 in DNA: TGTGCCAGCAACCTTGGAGATCGGGGAGAGACCCAGTACATC.

In the case of this clonotype: Just one base apart from a much larger clone, this may be a read error. The CDR3 region is CSVSSERALLETQYF. CDR3 sequence (DNA): TGCAGTGTTTCCAGCGAGAGGGCCTTGTTAGAGACCCAGTACTTC. The genes are TRBV20-1 and TRBJ2-5; D perhaps matches TRBD2 (5 bases). Between the trimmed V and J ends, which lost 7 bases and 4 bases, there was a span of 22 bases. This CDR3 is built from 15 residues. Germline V lookup: CDR1 DFQATT, CDR2 SNEGSKA (reference sequence).

For this clonotype: A read error is likely, as this CDR3 ends without the conserved phenylalanine or tryptophan. The V gene is TRBV4-3, the J gene TRBJ1-6; 7 positions agree with TRBD1. Losses at the gene ends were 4 bases for V and 7 bases for J; bases not matched to a gene: 13. Germline V CDR1 and CDR2: LGHNA, YSLEER. The CDR3 spans 17 residues. In DNA form, the CDR3 reads TGCGCCAGCAGCCGAGATAAAGGCGGGACAGCAAATTCACCCCTCCACTCT. Its protein is CASSRDKGGTANSPLHS.

On this clonotype: A much larger clone lies a single base off, so this may be a read error. The chain combines TRBV24-1 with TRBJ2-5, with 13 bases identical to TRBD2. The CDR3 has 16 amino acids. Germline V gene data show CDR1 as KGHDR and CDR2 as SFDVKD. The V segment lost 6 bases and the J segment 5 bases; nucleotides outside the gene matches: 8. The chain's CDR3 is CATSNGLAGVMETQYF. The CDR3 DNA reads TGTGCCACCAGTAATGGACTAGCGGGAGTCATGGAGACCCAGTACTTC.

For this clonotype: A junction boundary mismatches the germline segment, possibly from a read error. The V and J genes are TRBV6-6 and TRBJ2-6; no definite D call. The CDR3 spans 16 residues. Germline assignment: CDR1 MNHNY and CDR2 SVGAGI (reference sequence). The CDR3 is CARTSRTATEANDLTF. Here the CDR3 DNA reads TGTGCCAGAACCTCTAGGACGGCTACTGAGGCCAACGACCTGACTTTC.

About this clonotype itself: A read error may account for a junction end that differs from germline. This rearrangement joins TRBV10-1 to TRBJ2-7; 9 nucleotides match TRBD2. This CDR3 contains 14 residues. The germline V gene has CDR1 WNHNN and CDR2 SYGVQD (reference sequence). The chain's CDR3 is CASNSFLAGSEQYF. The DNA of the CDR3 is TGTGCCAGCAATTCTTTTCTAGCGGGAAGCGAGCAGTACTTC.

With regard to this clonotype: A much larger clone lies a single base off, so this may be a read error. V usage is TRBV30 and J usage is TRBJ2-1, with unresolved D. Germline V lookup: CDR1 GTSNPN, CDR2 SVGIG (reference sequence). The CDR3 consists of 13 residues. CDR3: CAWSEDSDNEHFF. DNA for the CDR3: TGTGCCTGGAGTGAAGACTCCGACAATGAGCACTTCTTC.

This chain uses TRBV7-8 with TRBJ2-1; 8 bases agree with TRBD2. Germline CDR1 is SGHVS and CDR2 is FQNEAQ. This CDR3 region has 20 residues. Losses at the gene ends were 4 bases for V and 4 bases for J; bases not matched to a gene: 21. CDR3 amino acids: CASSSSLCSGIPSGYNEQFF. The CDR3 coding sequence is TGTGCCAGCAGCTCCTCATTGTGTAGCGGGATCCCCTCCGGTTACAATGAGCAGTTCTTC.

This clonotype has just a few counts. A read error may be the cause here, since a much bigger clone is one base away. V is TRBV6-6 and J is TRBJ2-7, with D possibly being TRBD2 (5 bases). CDR1 and CDR2 (germline): MNHNY, SVGAGI (reference sequence). The ends were cut back, 6 bases at V and 3 bases at J, with 12 bases in the middle. This CDR3 contains 13 residues. CDR3 sequence: CASSYNGNYEQYF. The DNA for the CDR3 is TGTGCCAGCAGCTATAACGGGAACTACGAGCAGTACTTC.

In nucleotides, the CDR3 is TGTGCCAGCAGCTTTATGCAGGGGCTCGACTATGGCTACACCTTC. This encodes CASSFMQGLDYGYTF. J is TRBJ1-2 and V is TRBV7-9; D may be TRBD1 (6 bases). This CDR3 has 15 amino acids. Germline V gene data show CDR1 as SEHNR and CDR2 as FQNEAQ (reference sequence). V lost 3 bases, J lost 3 bases, and 14 bases lay in between.

On this clonotype: Compared with germline, one end of the junction differs, possibly owing to a read error. The rearrangement links TRBV11-1 to TRBJ2-1, with unresolved D. TRBJ2-7 matches the DNA end more closely, so the J call is doubtful. Germline V lookup: CDR1 SGHAT, CDR2 FQDESV (reference sequence). This CDR3 contains 11 residues. CDR3 nucleotides: TGTGCCAACAGCTTAAGTGGTGAGCAGTACTTC. Amino acid sequence: CANSLSGEQYF.